This T cell receptor (beta chain) was identified in a study of OX40 agonist ivuxolimab in advanced cancers. Turning to the study itself: Three patients, one with hepatocellular carcinoma and two with cutaneous melanoma, responded partially.

Method: immunoSEQ multiplex PCR; TCRdb's copy keeps in-frame clones and lacks some. In the table there are fewer than 100,000 clones, around 83% of which are singletons. Study-level findings and limits: Among the lowest peripheral clonal expansion occurred in 0.1-3.0 mg/kg partial responders. Clonal expansion by week 6 occurred in CD4+ and CD8+ blood T cells (at 0.1 to 3.0 mg/kg).

Germline lookup yields CDR1 SQVTM and CDR2 ANQGSEA. Trimming removed 3 bases at V and 7 bases at J, with 15 bases between. This CDR3 spans 13 amino acids. On this clone: As yet, its antigen is unknown.

This TCR came from an adult with an advanced solid tumor such as melanoma, head and neck, liver or kidney cancer. The sample in question was CD4+ or CD8+ T cells sorted from blood, obtained in a trial of the OX40 agonist ivuxolimab. The gene calls are TRBV29-1 and TRBJ2-5, with D possibly TRBD2 on 6 matching bases. DNA for the CDR3: TGCAGCGTTGAGGGGGACTCGAGTCGGACCCAGTACTTC. This sequence encodes CSVEGDSSRTQYF.